The T cell receptor (beta chain) under discussion was sequenced for a study of blood T cell repertoires in COVID-19. CDR1 is SGHVS and CDR2 is FNYEAQ in the germline V gene. This CDR3 is 17 amino acids long. Trimming stripped 4 bases from V and 1 base from J, with 19 bases between. The repertoire was sequenced with immunoSEQ multiplex PCR; TCRdb's copy has only in-frame clones and lacks some. The table records some 240,000 clones, roughly 84% of them present only once. The specimen sequenced was peripheral blood. The sequence was obtained from a woman between 40 and 55 years old who had recovered from COVID-19. V usage is TRBV7-6 and J usage is TRBJ1-1; a weak D match, TRBD1 (6 bases). The CDR3, as DNA: TGTGCCAGCAGCTCGGTCCGGGGGGGGCCCTCGAACACTGAAGCTTTCTTT. Translating it yields CASSSVRGGPSNTEAFF. The whole variable domain, filled in from reference TRBV7-6 and TRBJ1-1, reads GAGVSQSPRYKVTKRGQDVALRCDPISGHVSLYWYRQALGQGPEFLTYFNYEAQQDKSGLPNDRFSAERPEGSISTLTIQRTEQRDSAMYRCASSSVRGGPSNTEAFFGQGTRLTVV.